This T cell receptor (beta chain) originates from a study of technical replicates of blood from several donors. The assay was immunoSEQ multiplex PCR, and TCRdb's table has in-frame clones only and misses some. Altogether more than 55,000 clones are present, 85% to 95% being singletons, with the ten largest covering about 0.4%. Germline CDR1 reads SGDLS; CDR2 reads YYNGEE. This CDR3 is 15 amino acids long. V shed 4 bases and J shed 4 bases, with 17 bases lying between them. The clonotype originates from a human donor in good health. The sequenced sample consisted of T cells isolated from PBMCs. The chain links TRBV9 to TRBJ1-1; no clear D. Written as DNA, the CDR3 is TGTGCCAGCAGCCCCTCGTACGGAAGACTCACTGAAGCTTTCTTT. This encodes CASSPSYGRLTEAFF.